This T cell receptor (beta chain) was documented in a study of human T cells and chemical hapten exposure. Across the study: Variation in per-sample TCR yields came mainly from small pooled library volume differences.

This sample's time point: healthy volunteer bleed at 2 weeks. Extraction yielded total RNA from whole blood (unfractionated). The CDR3 runs 17 residues. With V trimmed by 6 bases and J by 2 bases, 12 bases remained unmatched. CDR1 DFQATT and CDR2 SNEGSKA come from the germline V gene (reference sequence). For the library, individual cDNA molecules each received unique molecular identifiers. Authors' methods: Ranging from about 20,000 to 700,000, TCR counts per sample had a median value of around 100,000. TCRdb ran MiXCR on the RACE reads and lists one entry per CDR3 protein. The authors' filters were not applied to this entry. The table has about 93,000 distinct CDR3 sequences, around 9% seen once. Study-level findings and limits: Among TCRs, those above 1 in 1000 frequency were unaffected by DPC sensitization.

A word on this clonotype: No antigen is known for it.

V gene TRBV20-1 combines with J gene TRBJ2-1; 11 bases are a match to TRBD1. The sequenced sample consisted of whole blood. This TCR derives from a female donor in good health. Some clones in this sample may be carry-over from other donors' samples. CDR3 DNA: TGCAGTGCCACCCCACTTCCGGGACAGGGGGCCTACAATGAGCAGTTCTTC. Translating it yields CSATPLPGQGAYNEQFF.